This TCR beta chain was captured in a study of CD8+CD57+ T cells in acquired aplastic anemia. Study-level background: An average of about 9.8 million reads for CD4+ cells was obtained from healthy donors. Study-level findings and limits: Patients and controls had CD8+ Simpson's diversity values that were not significantly distinct.

The CDR3 contains 16 residues. Germline lookup yields CDR1 SGHAT and CDR2 FQDESV (reference sequence). The V end lost 0 bases, the J end lost 0 bases, and 9 bases lay between the germline ends. The TCR beta profiling, which covered VDJ combination and CDR3 sequence, was carried out using genomic DNA as the template. MiXCR was run by TCRdb on the reads, yielding one entry per CDR3 protein. The sample has 50,000 to 70,000 distinct CDR3 sequences, around 55% seen once. To note about this clonotype: As yet, its antigen is unknown.

What was sequenced was sorted CD4+, CD8+, or CD8+CD57+ T cells (not recorded which) from PBMCs. This TCR came from a human donor in good health, serving as a control. The chain combines TRBV11-1 with TRBJ1-5; D gene ambiguous. The CDR3 DNA reads as TGTGCCAGCAGCTTAGCTCTTCCAGGTAGCAATCAGCCCCAGCATTTT. This codes for CASSLALPGSNQPQHF.